This TCR beta chain comes out of a study of molecular identifiers for immune sequencing clone quantification. From the PCR reads, TCRdb called clonotypes with MiXCR, one entry per CDR3 protein. Among tens of thousands of distinct CDR3 sequences listed, roughly a third were seen once. This clonotype appeared many times. Trimming removed 1 base at V and 4 bases at J, with 8 bases between. CDR1 is SQVTM and CDR2 is ANQGSEA in the germline V gene. This CDR3 has 12 residues. From roughly 20,000 to 1,000,000 sorted cells, naive CD8 libraries were generated with 10%, 30% or 50% RNA. J is TRBJ2-7 and V is TRBV29-1; D unclear. The sequence was obtained from a human donor in good health. Some libraries in this study had Jurkat cell RNA spiked in. The specimen was naive CD8+ T cells from blood, with Jurkat cell RNA spiked in. The subset is: FACS-sorted CD8+CD4-CCR7+CD45RA+ naive T cells. In DNA, the CDR3 is TGCAGCGTTGAAGGAGCTTTTTACGAGCAGTACTTC. Residues: CSVEGAFYEQYF.